The subject of this entry is one T cell receptor (beta chain). Its antigen is unknown. CDR3 size: 16 residues. The V segment lost 2 bases and the J segment 4 bases; nucleotides outside the gene matches: 1. Germline lookup yields CDR1 LGHNA and CDR2 YNFKEQ. These data belong to a study of T cells after posttransplantation cyclophosphamide. The study's findings and limits: Recipient CMV seropositivity and CMV reactivation strongly tracked TRB clonality.

Measured with immunoSEQ multiplex PCR; TCRdb has only the in-frame clones, and not every one. The data show around 3,000 clones, around 57% seen once. The source is a woman aged 25 to 45 in good health and a related stem cell transplant donor. The rearrangement links TRBV4-2 to TRBJ2-3; 15 positions agree with TRBD2. The specimen sequenced was memory CD8+ T cells sorted from blood. The CDR3 DNA reads TGTGCCAGCAGCCAACGGACTAGCGGGGGGGCAGATACGCAGTATTTT. It is translated as CASSQRTSGGADTQYF.